This T cell receptor (beta chain) was found in a study of blood T cells in healthy people across ages. As for the study in general: Template switching captured about one barcoded beta molecule per two T cells.

A second 7 to 11 cycle PCR used barcoded and J-beta primers. Every single cDNA molecule received a tag from a template-switch adaptor with 12 random nucleotides. From the 5' RACE reads, TCRdb called clonotypes with MiXCR, one entry per CDR3 protein. The sample contains hundreds of thousands of distinct CDR3 sequences, around a quarter of which appear only once. CDR3 length: 17 residues. J lost 5 bases, V lost 4 bases, and 8 bases had no gene match. Germline V gene sequence: CDR1 SGHRS, CDR2 YFSETQ. This sample was shared with a second study, whose subject was T cells of mothers and their children. From that second work: Reads recorded for TCR beta CDR3 numbered over 8.5 million per mother and about 3 million per child.

The V and J genes are TRBV5-1 and TRBJ2-3; 15 nucleotides agree with TRBD2. Sequencing input: blood. The TCR was taken from a boy between 10 and 17 years old in good health. CDR3 residues: CASSIRTSGGAGDTQYF. In DNA form, the CDR3 reads TGCGCCAGCAGCATCAGGACTAGCGGGGGGGCCGGAGATACGCAGTATTTT.